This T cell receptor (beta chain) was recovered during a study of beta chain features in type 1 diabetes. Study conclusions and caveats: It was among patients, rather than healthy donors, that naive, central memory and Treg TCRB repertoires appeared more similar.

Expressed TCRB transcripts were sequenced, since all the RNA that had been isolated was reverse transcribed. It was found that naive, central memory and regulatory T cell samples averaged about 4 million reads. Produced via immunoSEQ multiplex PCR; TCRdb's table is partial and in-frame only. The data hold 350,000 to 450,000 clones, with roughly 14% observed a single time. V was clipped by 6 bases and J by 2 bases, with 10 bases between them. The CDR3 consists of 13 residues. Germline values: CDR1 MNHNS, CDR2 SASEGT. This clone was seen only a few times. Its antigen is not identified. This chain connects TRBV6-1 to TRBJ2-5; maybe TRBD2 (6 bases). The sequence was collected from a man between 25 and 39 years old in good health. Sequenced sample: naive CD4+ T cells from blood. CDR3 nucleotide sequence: TGTGCCAGCAGCAAAGGACTACAAGAGACCCAGTACTTC. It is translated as CASSKGLQETQYF.